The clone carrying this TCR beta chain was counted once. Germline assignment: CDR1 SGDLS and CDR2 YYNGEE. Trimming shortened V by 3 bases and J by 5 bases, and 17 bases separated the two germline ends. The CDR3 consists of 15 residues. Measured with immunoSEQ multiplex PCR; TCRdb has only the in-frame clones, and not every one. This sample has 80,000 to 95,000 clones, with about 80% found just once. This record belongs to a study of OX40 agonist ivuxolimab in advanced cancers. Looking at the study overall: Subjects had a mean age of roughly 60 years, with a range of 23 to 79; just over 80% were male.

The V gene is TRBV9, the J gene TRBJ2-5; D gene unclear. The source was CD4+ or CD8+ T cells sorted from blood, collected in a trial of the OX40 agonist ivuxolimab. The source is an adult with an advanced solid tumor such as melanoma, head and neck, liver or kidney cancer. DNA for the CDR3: TGTGCCAGCAGCGCCCTCGGGCATCCGTGGGAGACCCAGTACTTC. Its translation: CASSALGHPWETQYF.